The entry that follows covers one TCR beta chain sequence. CDR1 SGHTA and CDR2 FQGNSA come from the germline V gene. CDR3 size: 13 residues. Trimming pared 7 bases from V and 2 bases from J, leaving 10 bases between. The data were taken from a study of blood T cell repertoires in COVID-19. Study information: Specimens from acute and convalescent COVID-19 originated in the United States, Italy and Spain.

Source study methods: Amplified reference gene primers provided the basis for estimating nucleated cell counts. Assay: immunoSEQ multiplex PCR; the TCRdb copy retains only in-frame clones and omits some. Clonal size and the V and J genes are those of that table, whereas D and trimming came from the DNA. This sample carries about 160,000 clones, around 84% of them seen once, and the ten largest clones take around 2.1%. What was sequenced was peripheral blood. The clonotype originates from a man between 65 and 80 years old with acute or convalescent COVID-19. The chain employs TRBV7-2 and TRBJ2-3; D call uncertain. The CDR3: CASTSQITDTQYF. The CDR3 region has the DNA TGTGCCAGCACCTCACAGATCACAGATACGCAGTATTTT.